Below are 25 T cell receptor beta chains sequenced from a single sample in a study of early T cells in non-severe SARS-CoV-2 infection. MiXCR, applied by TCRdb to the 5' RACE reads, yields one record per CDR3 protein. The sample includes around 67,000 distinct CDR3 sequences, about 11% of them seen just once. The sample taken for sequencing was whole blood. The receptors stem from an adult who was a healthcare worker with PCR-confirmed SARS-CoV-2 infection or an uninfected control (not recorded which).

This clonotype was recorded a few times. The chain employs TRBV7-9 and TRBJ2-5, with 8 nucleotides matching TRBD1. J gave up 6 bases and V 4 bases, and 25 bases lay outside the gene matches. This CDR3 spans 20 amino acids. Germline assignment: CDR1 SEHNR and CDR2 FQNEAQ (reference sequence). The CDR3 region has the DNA TGTGCCAGCAGCTCCCCCCGAATCGGGCAGGGGGCCAAGTATCGGAAGACCCAGTACTTC. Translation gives CASSSPRIGQGAKYRKTQYF.

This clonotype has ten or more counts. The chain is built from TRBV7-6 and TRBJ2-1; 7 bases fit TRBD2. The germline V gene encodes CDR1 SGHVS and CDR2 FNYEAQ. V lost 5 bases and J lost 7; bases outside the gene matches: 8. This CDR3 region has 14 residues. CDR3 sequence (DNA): TGTGCCAGCAGCATAGGTCAGGGAGGGAATGAGCAGTTCTTC. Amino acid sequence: CASSIGQGGNEQFF.

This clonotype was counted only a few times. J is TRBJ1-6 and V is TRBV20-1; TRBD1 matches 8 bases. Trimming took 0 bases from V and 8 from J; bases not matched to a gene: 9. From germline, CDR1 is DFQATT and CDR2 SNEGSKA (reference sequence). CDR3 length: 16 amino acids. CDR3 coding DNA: TGCAGTGCTAGAGATCAGGGGGCGATAGTAGATTCACCCCTCCACTTT. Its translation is CSARDQGAIVDSPLHF.

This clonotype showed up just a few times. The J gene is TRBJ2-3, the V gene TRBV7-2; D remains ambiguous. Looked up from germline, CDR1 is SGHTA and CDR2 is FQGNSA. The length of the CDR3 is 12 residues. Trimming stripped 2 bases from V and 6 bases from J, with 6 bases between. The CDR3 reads CASSLPYDTQYF. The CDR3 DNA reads TGTGCCAGCAGCTTACCCTATGATACGCAGTATTTT.

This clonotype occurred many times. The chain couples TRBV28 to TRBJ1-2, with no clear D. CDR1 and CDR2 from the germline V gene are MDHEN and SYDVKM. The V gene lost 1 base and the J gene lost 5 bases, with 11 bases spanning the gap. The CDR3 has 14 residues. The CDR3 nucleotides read TGTGCCAGCAGTTTATCCCGATACGCTTATGGCTACACCTTC. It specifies CASSLSRYAYGYTF.

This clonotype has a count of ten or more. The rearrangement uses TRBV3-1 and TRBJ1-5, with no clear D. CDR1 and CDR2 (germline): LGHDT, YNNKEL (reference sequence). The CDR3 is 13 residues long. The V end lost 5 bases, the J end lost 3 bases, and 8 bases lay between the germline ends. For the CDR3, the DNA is TGTGCCAGCAGCTACCATGACAATCAGCCCCAGCATTTT. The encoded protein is CASSYHDNQPQHF.

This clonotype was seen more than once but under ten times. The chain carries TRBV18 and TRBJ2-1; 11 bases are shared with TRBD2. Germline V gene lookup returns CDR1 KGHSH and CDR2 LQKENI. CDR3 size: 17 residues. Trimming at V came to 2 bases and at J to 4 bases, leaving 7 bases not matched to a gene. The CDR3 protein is CASSPGASGGTYNEQFF. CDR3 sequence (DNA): TGTGCCAGCTCACCAGGGGCTAGCGGGGGGACTTACAATGAGCAGTTCTTC.

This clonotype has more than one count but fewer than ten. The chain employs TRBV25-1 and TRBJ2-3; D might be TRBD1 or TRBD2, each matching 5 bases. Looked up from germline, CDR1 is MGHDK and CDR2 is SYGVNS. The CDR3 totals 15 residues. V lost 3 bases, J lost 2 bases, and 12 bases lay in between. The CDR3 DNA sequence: TGTGCCAGCAGTGAGCCCGGGGCCCTCACAGATACGCAGTATTTT. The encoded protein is CASSEPGALTDTQYF.

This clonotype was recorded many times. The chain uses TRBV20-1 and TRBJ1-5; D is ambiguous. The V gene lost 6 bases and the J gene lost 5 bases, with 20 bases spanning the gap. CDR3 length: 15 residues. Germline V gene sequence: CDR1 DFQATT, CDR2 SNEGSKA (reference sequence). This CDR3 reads CSASRLRAADQPQHF. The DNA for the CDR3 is TGCAGTGCGAGCCGACTAAGGGCCGCCGATCAGCCCCAGCATTTT.

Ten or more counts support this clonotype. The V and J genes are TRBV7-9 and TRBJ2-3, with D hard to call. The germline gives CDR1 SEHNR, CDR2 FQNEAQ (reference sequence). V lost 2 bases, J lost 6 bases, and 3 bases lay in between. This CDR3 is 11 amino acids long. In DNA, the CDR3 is TGTGCCAGCAGCTTACAGGATACGCAGTATTTT. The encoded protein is CASSLQDTQYF.

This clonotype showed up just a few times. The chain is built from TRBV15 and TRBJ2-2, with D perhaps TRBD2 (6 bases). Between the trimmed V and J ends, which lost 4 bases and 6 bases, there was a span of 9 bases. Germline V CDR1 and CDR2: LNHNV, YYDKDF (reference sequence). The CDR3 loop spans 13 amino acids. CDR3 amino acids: CATSTGLPGELFF. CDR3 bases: TGTGCCACCAGCACGGGACTTCCCGGGGAGCTGTTTTTT.

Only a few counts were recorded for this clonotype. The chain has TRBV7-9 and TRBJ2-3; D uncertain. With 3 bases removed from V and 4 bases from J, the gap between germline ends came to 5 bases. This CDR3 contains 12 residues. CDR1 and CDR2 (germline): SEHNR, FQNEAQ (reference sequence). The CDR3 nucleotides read TGTGCCAGCAGCTTTGTCCCAGATACGCAGTATTTT. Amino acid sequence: CASSFVPDTQYF.

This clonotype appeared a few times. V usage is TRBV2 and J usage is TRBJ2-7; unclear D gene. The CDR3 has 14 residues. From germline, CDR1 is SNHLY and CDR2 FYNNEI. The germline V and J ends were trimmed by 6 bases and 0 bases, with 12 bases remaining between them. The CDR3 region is CASSITAISYEQYF. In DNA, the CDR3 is TGTGCCAGCAGCATCACAGCGATCTCCTACGAGCAGTACTTC.

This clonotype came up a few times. The CDR3 DNA sequence: TGTGCCAGCAGGAATCCGGGACAGGGAAAACCCTACGAGCAGTACTTC. Protein sequence: CASRNPGQGKPYEQYF. V gene TRBV6-2 or TRBV6-3 combines with J gene TRBJ2-7; 9 nucleotides agree with TRBD1. This CDR3 has 16 amino acids. Germline values: CDR1 MNHEY, CDR2 SVGEGT. Trimming cost V 6 bases and J 2 bases; bases outside gene matches: 11.

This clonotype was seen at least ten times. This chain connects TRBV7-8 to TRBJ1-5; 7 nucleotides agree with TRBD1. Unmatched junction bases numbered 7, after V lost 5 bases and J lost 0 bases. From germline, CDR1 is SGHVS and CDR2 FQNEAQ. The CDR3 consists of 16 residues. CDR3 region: CASSLAGGLSNQPQHF. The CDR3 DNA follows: TGTGCCAGCAGCCTGGCAGGGGGGCTTAGCAATCAGCCCCAGCATTTT.

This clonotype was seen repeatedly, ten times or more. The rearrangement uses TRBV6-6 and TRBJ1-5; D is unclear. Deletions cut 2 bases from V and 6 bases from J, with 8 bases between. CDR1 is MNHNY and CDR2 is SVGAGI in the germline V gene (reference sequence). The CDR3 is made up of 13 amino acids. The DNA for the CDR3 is TGTGCCAGCAGTTACATATTCGGTCAGCCCCAGCATTTT. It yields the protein CASSYIFGQPQHF.

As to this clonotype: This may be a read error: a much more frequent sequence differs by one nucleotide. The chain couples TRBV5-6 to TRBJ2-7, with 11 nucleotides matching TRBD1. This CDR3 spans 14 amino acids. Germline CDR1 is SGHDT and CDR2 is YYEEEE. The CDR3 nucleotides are TGTGCCAGCAGACTGGACAGGGGGCCCTACGAGCGGTACTTC. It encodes CASRLDRGPYERYF. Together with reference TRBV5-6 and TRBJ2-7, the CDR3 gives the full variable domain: DAGVTQSPTHLIKTRGQQVTLRCSPKSGHDTVSWYQQALGQGPQFIFQYYEEEERQRGNFPDRFSGHQFPNYSSELNVNALLLGDSALYLCASRLDRGPYERYFGPGTRLTVT.

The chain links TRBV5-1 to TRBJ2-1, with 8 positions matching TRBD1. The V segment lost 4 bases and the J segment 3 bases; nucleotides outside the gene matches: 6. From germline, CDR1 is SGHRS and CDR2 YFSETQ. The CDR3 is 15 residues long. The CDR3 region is CASSRRTGIYNEQFF. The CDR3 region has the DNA TGCGCCAGCAGCCGAAGGACAGGGATCTACAATGAGCAGTTCTTC.

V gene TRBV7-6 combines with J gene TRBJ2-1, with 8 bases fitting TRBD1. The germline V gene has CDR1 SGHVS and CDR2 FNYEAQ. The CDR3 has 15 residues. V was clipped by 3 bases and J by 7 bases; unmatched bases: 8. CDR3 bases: TGTGCCAGCAGCTTGACAGGGGCTTCGGTAAATGAGCAGTTCTTC. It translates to CASSLTGASVNEQFF. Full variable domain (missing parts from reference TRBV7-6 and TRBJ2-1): GAGVSQSPRYKVTKRGQDVALRCDPISGHVSLYWYRQALGQGPEFLTYFNYEAQQDKSGLPNDRFSAERPEGSISTLTIQRTEQRDSAMYRCASSLTGASVNEQFFGPGTRLTVL.

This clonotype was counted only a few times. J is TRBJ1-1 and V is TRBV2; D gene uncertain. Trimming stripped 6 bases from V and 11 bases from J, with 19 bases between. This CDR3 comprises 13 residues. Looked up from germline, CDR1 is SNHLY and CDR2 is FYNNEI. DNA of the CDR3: TGTGCCAGCAGCGACGACTACTTTCGAGAGGCTTTCTTT. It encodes CASSDDYFREAFF. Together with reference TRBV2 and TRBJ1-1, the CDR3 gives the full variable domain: EPEVTQTPSHQVTQMGQEVILRCVPISNHLYFYWYRQILGQKVEFLVSFYNNEISEKSEIFDDQFSVERPDGSNFTLKIRSTKLEDSAMYFCASSDDYFREAFFGQGTRLTVV.

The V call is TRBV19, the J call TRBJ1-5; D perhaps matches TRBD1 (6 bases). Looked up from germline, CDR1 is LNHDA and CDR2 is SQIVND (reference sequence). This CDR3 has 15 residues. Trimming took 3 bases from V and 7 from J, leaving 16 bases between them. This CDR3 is CASSIGQFGGQPQHF. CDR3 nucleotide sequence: TGTGCCAGTAGTATTGGACAGTTCGGCGGCCAGCCCCAGCATTTT.

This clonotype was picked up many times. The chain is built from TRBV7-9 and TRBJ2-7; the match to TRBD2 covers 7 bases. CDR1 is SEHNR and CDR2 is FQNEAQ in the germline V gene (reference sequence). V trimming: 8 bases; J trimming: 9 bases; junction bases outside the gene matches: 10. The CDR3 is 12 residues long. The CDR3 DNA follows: TGTGCCAGCTCGGTGGCGGGAGCAGTGCAGTACTTC. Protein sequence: CASSVAGAVQYF.

CDR3 protein: CASSLSLAINEQFF. Here the CDR3 DNA reads TGTGCCAGCAGTTTAAGCCTAGCGATCAATGAGCAGTTCTTC. This chain links TRBV28 with TRBJ2-1; possible D gene TRBD2, 6 bases. CDR1 is MDHEN, CDR2 SYDVKM, per germline. V dropped 2 bases and J dropped 6 bases, with 11 bases sitting between them. This CDR3 is 14 amino acids long.

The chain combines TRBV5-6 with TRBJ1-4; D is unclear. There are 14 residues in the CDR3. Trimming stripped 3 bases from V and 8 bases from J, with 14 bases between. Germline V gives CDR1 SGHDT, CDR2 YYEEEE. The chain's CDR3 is CASSSRSLEEKLFF. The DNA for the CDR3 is TGTGCCAGCAGCTCTCGGTCCTTGGAGGAAAAACTGTTTTTT.

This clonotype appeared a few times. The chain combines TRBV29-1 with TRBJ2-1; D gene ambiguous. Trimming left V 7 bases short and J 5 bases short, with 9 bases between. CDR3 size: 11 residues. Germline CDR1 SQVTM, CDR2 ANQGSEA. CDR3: CSGGKNNEQFF. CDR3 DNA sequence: TGCAGCGGAGGCAAGAACAATGAGCAGTTCTTC.